This TCR beta chain was sequenced during a study of vaccination effects on CD4 cells after COVID-19. Study information: Sampling occurred a median 72 days post second dose, range 14 to 241.

With the ViraFEST assay, the study expanded antigen-specific CD4+ T cells using viral peptide pools, then sequenced them. The authors isolated CD4+ T cells after about 10 days of culture. Vaccination of participants consisted of two doses of either the BNT162b2 or mRNA-1273 vaccine. The vaccine recipients had no prior SARS-CoV-2 infection, with negative nucleocapsid antibodies. With approximately 11 ug/ml peptides and around 10 IU/ml IL-2, approximately 2.2 million PBMC per well were cultured. This clone was counted a single time. Its antigen is not identified. General study findings and limits: Clonal contraction was marked in infection- and vaccine-induced clones late after vaccination.

The CDR3 sequence is 15 residues long. V shed 5 bases and J shed 8 bases, with 19 bases lying between them. Germline-derived CDR1 and CDR2 are ENHRY and SYGVKD. Clones were sequenced by immunoSEQ multiplex PCR, and TCRdb holds only the in-frame ones, with some missing. Of more than 50,000 clones listed, about 80% are singletons. The source is a human donor who received a COVID-19 vaccine. This sequence joins TRBV10-3 and TRBJ2-4, with D perhaps assigned TRBD1 or TRBD2 (6 bases each). The material sequenced was CD4+ T cells from PBMCs cultured with HCoV-OC43 spike peptides, taken after COVID-19 vaccination. Subset of the sample: HCoV-OC43 spike overlapping peptide pool stimulation. The CDR3 bases are TGTGCCATCAGTCTGAAGGGGGGAGATAGTGACATTCAGTACTTC. Translated, it gives CAISLKGGDSDIQYF.